Described below is a single T cell receptor beta chain sequence and its context. The target antigen is unknown. The data were obtained in a study of response to subunit inactivated influenza vaccine. TCRdb re-called the RT-PCR reads through MiXCR, storing one row per CDR3 protein. The table lists 400,000 to 550,000 distinct CDR3 sequences, 25% of them singletons, with under 2.5% in the top ten. Study findings and constraints: Seasonal influenza vaccination, on each occasion, was suggested by the authors to recruit few new T cells.

Trimming stripped 2 bases from V and 7 bases from J, with 13 bases between. The CDR3 is 14 residues long. CDR1 and CDR2 from the germline V gene are SGHRS and YFSETQ. This chain joins TRBV5-1 and TRBJ2-1, with a tentative D call TRBD2 (7 bases). The sample here was CD4+ T cells sorted from PBMCs, taken more than 4 days after vaccination. The clonotype comes from a man aged 50-60 years who received an inactivated influenza vaccine. The CDR3 sequence is CASSLHGGRNEQFF. CDR3 DNA sequence: TGCGCCAGCAGCTTACACGGGGGGCGAAATGAGCAGTTCTTC. Full variable domain (rest looked up from reference TRBV5-1 and TRBJ2-1): KAGVTQTPRYLIKTRGQQVTLSCSPISGHRSVSWYQQTPGQGLQFLFEYFSETQRNKGNFPGRFSGRQFSNSRSEMNVSTLELGDSALYLCASSLHGGRNEQFFGPGTRLTVL.